This record concerns one T cell receptor beta chain sequence. The antigen is not known. Trimming left V 0 bases short and J 3 bases short, with 14 bases between. This CDR3 contains 16 residues. Per the germline V gene, CDR1 is KGHSH and CDR2 is LQKENI. This sample was taken from a study of Ad26.COV2.S vaccination and SARS-CoV-2 variants. Turning to the study itself: The vaccine Ad26.COV2.S was put into the muscle once, or twice with 56 days between.

General study findings and limits: Non-spike TCR breadth did not differ much between vaccine and placebo recipients. The TCR breadth and depth analyses may have understated or missed part of the total T cell responses.

Stated treatment: about 20 received Ad26.COV2.S at low or high dose, single or two shots; roughly 5 received placebo; per-sample allocation not given. Samples came from day 63 after the first vaccine or placebo injection. The administered vaccine (an Ad26 vector) expressed Wuhan-strain SARS-CoV-2 spike. This table comes from immunoSEQ multiplex PCR, and its TCRdb copy is limited to in-frame clones, with some not included. This sample has approximately 350,000 clones, with 83% found just once. The sequencing here drew on peripheral blood, taken in a trial of Ad26.COV2.S vaccine versus placebo. V is TRBV18 and J is TRBJ2-5; D is perhaps TRBD1 or TRBD2 (5 bases each). This clonotype was sampled from a person aged 18-60 years who received the Ad26.COV2.S COVID-19 vaccine or a placebo. The CDR3 sequence is CASSPPRGMGEETQYF. The CDR3 nucleotides are TGTGCCAGCTCACCACCGAGAGGGATGGGGGAAGAGACCCAGTACTTC.